This T cell receptor (beta chain) was identified in a study of a mutant IDH1 vaccine in newly diagnosed glioma. Study context: Treatment recipients were roughly 62% male and around 40% female, and their mean age was roughly 40 years. Beforehand, treatment had been radiotherapy, temozolomide, or both; the majority received both. Findings and caveats of the study: Detectable vaccine-induced immune responses arose in almost 95% of patients.

Trimming removed 4 bases from V and 4 bases from J, with 15 bases in between. The CDR3 covers 15 residues. CDR1 is SGHRS, CDR2 YFSETQ, per germline. Details on this clone: What it binds is not known.

Time point: baseline, week 1 (first vaccination visit). Indicated treatment: pre-vaccination baseline after standard-of-care therapy. Repertoires were generated with immunoSEQ multiplex PCR, while TCRdb's copy carries only in-frame clones and drops some. The data show about 67,000 clones, around 83% seen once. The TCR originated in a woman between 18 and 29 years old with glioma. Some clones in this sample may be carry-over from other donors' samples. This rearrangement joins TRBV5-1 to TRBJ2-1; TRBD2 is a possible D gene (5 bases). Material: peripheral blood mononuclear cells (PBMCs), obtained from a glioma patient treated with radiotherapy, temozolomide or both. This CDR3 reads CASSLTNSPYNEQFF. The CDR3 nucleotides read TGCGCCAGCAGCCTGACTAATAGTCCTTACAATGAGCAGTTCTTC.